Each of the 9 T cell receptor beta chains below was sequenced from the same sample in a study of identical twins. TCRdb itself ran the 5' RACE reads through MiXCR, one entry per CDR3 protein. There are approximately 500,000 distinct CDR3 sequences in the sample; 20% to 25% occur only once, and 2.5% to 3.5% lies in the top ten. Another study also made use of these data, one on T cells expressing NK-cell markers.

Source material: CD4+ T cells sorted from blood. The receptors come from a woman aged 18-29 years in good health.

The chain combines TRBV6-5 with TRBJ2-7; tentatively, D is TRBD2 (6 bases). V was trimmed by 2 bases and J by 1 base, leaving 15 bases between them. The CDR3 is 16 amino acids. From germline, CDR1 is MNHEY and CDR2 SVGAGI. The CDR3: CASSYGTGVGSYEQYF. The CDR3 coding sequence is TGTGCCAGCAGTTACGGCACGGGGGTGGGGTCCTACGAGCAGTACTTC.

The chain joins TRBV12-3 or TRBV12-4 to TRBJ1-5; 7 bases align to TRBD1. V lost 8 bases to trimming and J lost 0 bases; unmatched junction nucleotides: 10. The CDR3 extends over 16 amino acids. CDR3 in DNA: TGTGCCAGCCTATCGGGGGCAGGGGGTAGCAATCAGCCCCAGCATTTT. Amino acids: CASLSGAGGSNQPQHF.

The CDR3 sequence: CASSFAAGGFYEQYF. The CDR3, as DNA: TGTGCCAGCAGTTTTGCGGCAGGGGGATTCTACGAGCAGTACTTC. The rearrangement uses TRBV27 and TRBJ2-7; 7 nucleotides match TRBD1. This CDR3 is 15 amino acids long. CDR1 MNHEY and CDR2 SMNVEV come from the germline V gene (reference sequence). J lost 3 bases, V lost 3 bases, and 8 bases had no gene match.

This rearrangement joins TRBV3-1 to TRBJ2-3; 8 nucleotides match TRBD2. The V gene end was trimmed by 2 bases and the J gene end by 3 bases; junction bases not matched to a gene: 7. Germline CDR1 is LGHDT and CDR2 is YNNKEL (reference sequence). There are 16 residues in the CDR3. The DNA of the CDR3 is TGTGCCAGCAGCCAACCCGGGGGGGGGTCGACAGATACGCAGTATTTT. This encodes CASSQPGGGSTDTQYF.

This clonotype was seen a handful of times. The chain combines TRBV20-1 with TRBJ2-7, with 9 bases fitting TRBD2. The junction had 9 bases not matched to a gene; V was cut back by 0 bases and J by 6 bases. The CDR3 consists of 15 residues. CDR1 and CDR2 (germline): DFQATT, SNEGSKA (reference sequence). This CDR3 is CSARDTASGVAEQYF. The CDR3 DNA follows: TGCAGTGCTAGAGATACAGCTAGCGGGGTAGCCGAGCAGTACTTC.

The chain employs TRBV6-1 and TRBJ2-3; 9 nucleotides match TRBD2. CDR1 and CDR2 from the germline V gene are MNHNS and SASEGT. The CDR3 consists of 15 residues. J was trimmed by 4 bases and V by 5 bases; bases with no gene match: 7. As DNA, the CDR3 is TGTGCCAGCAGTCTCGGGGGACTAGCTTCAGATACGCAGTATTTT. It codes for CASSLGGLASDTQYF.

This clonotype was counted at least ten times. The chain joins TRBV7-2 to TRBJ2-3; TRBD2 matches 9 bases. Germline CDR1 reads SGHTA; CDR2 reads FQGNSA. The CDR3 spans 21 residues. The junction had 26 bases not matched to a gene; V was cut back by 2 bases and J by 8 bases. CDR3 sequence reads: CASSLSSPLAGFMRGLATQYF. The CDR3 DNA follows: TGTGCCAGCAGCTTATCGAGTCCGCTAGCGGGGTTTATGAGGGGGCTGGCTACGCAGTATTTT.

This clonotype appeared a few times. J is TRBJ1-2 and V is TRBV5-1, with TRBD1 identical over 8 bases. V lost 0 bases and J lost 4; bases outside the gene matches: 8. Germline V CDR1 and CDR2: SGHRS, YFSETQ. CDR3 size: 16 residues. CDR3 loop: CASSLETSGQGYGYTF. DNA of the CDR3: TGCGCCAGCAGCTTGGAAACGTCAGGACAGGGCTATGGCTACACCTTC.

This clonotype was found a few times. The chain recombines TRBV5-1 with TRBJ1-1; a weak D match, TRBD1 (5 bases). Trimming shortened V by 4 bases and J by 5 bases, and 21 bases separated the two germline ends. The CDR3 length is 16 residues. Germline values: CDR1 SGHRS, CDR2 YFSETQ. The CDR3 DNA is TGCGCCAGCAGCCCTCAGGTCGGCGAGGGGCGAACTGAAGCTTTCTTT. Protein: CASSPQVGEGRTEAFF.